A single sample is the source of the 29 T cell receptor beta chains below, sequenced in a study of shared clonotypes between healthy human individuals (dated by TCRdb to about 2020). The library relied on the immunoSEQ multiplex PCR assay. This immuneACCESS table, as held by TCRdb, lists in-frame sequences with V and J called but not all clones. Of the missing ones, under half trace to an unresolved V gene in checked studies; the others have no known cause. Present in this sample are some 660,000 clones, 60% to 75% of which were seen just once. The top ten constitute around 1.8% of the sample. The specimen sequenced was memory CD4+ T cells sorted from blood. This specimen's cell subset or site label, per the study, means: CD45RA-negative fraction. The receptors come from a young woman in good health.

This sequence joins TRBV9 and TRBJ2-1; 12 bases map to TRBD2. Germline loops: CDR1 SGDLS, CDR2 YYNGEE. The junction had 3 bases not matched to a gene; V was cut back by 0 bases and J by 5 bases. The CDR3 runs to 16 residues. CDR3 loop: CASSVGLAGGHNEQFF. The CDR3 region has the DNA TGTGCCAGCAGCGTAGGTCTAGCGGGAGGGCACAATGAGCAGTTCTTC.

The chain has TRBV5-6 and TRBJ2-4; D perhaps matches TRBD2 (6 bases). Trimming shortened V by 7 bases and J by 2 bases, and 13 bases separated the two germline ends. Looked up from germline, CDR1 is SGHDT and CDR2 is YYEEEE. The CDR3 has 14 amino acids. DNA for the CDR3: TGTGCCAGCTCCCCCGGGGGTACCAAAAACATTCAGTACTTC. As protein: CASSPGGTKNIQYF. Supplemented by reference TRBV5-6 and TRBJ2-4, the full variable domain reads DAGVTQSPTHLIKTRGQQVTLRCSPKSGHDTVSWYQQALGQGPQFIFQYYEEEERQRGNFPDRFSGHQFPNYSSELNVNALLLGDSALYLCASSPGGTKNIQYFGAGTRLSVL.

The V call is TRBV7-9, the J call TRBJ2-7; 13 bases match TRBD2. V lost 5 bases and J lost 5; bases outside the gene matches: 6. Looked up from germline, CDR1 is SEHNR and CDR2 is FQNEAQ (reference sequence). This CDR3 region has 15 residues. This chain's CDR3 is CASSISTSGRNEQYF. CDR3 DNA: TGTGCCAGCAGCATCTCGACTAGCGGGAGGAACGAGCAGTACTTC.

The chain has TRBV2 and TRBJ2-1; TRBD1 might be the D (5 bases). CDR3 size: 12 residues. Germline-derived CDR1 and CDR2 are SNHLY and FYNNEI. V was shortened by 6 bases and J by 8 bases, with 11 bases between the two germline ends. As DNA, the CDR3 is TGTGCCAGCAGCGCGACAGCGTATGAGCAGTTCTTC. Translation gives CASSATAYEQFF.

The rearrangement uses TRBV19 and TRBJ1-1; 7 bases map to TRBD1. Germline CDR1 reads LNHDA; CDR2 reads SQIVND (reference sequence). This CDR3 spans 13 amino acids. V shed 5 bases and J 0 bases; nucleotides not matched to a gene: 0. The CDR3 DNA follows: TGTGCCAGTAGTGGACAGGTGAACACTGAAGCTTTCTTT. Translated: CASSGQVNTEAFF.

This chain connects TRBV25-1 to TRBJ1-2, with 7 bases aligning to TRBD1. The CDR3 runs 17 residues. Germline V gene lookup returns CDR1 MGHDK and CDR2 SYGVNS. J gave up 0 bases and V 1 base, and 8 bases lay outside the gene matches. The DNA for the CDR3 is TGTGCCAGCAGTGAATGGGGGGCGACAGGGACTAACTATGGCTACACCTTC. Translation: CASSEWGATGTNYGYTF.

V usage is TRBV28 and J usage is TRBJ1-2, with TRBD1 as a possible D gene (6 bases). The CDR3 loop spans 14 amino acids. Trimming removed 5 bases from V and 1 base from J, with 11 bases in between. Germline values: CDR1 MDHEN, CDR2 SYDVKM. CDR3 DNA: TGTGCCAGCAGTGCCGGACAGAGTAACTATGGCTACACCTTC. It translates to CASSAGQSNYGYTF.

V usage is TRBV2 and J usage is TRBJ2-7; a weak D match, TRBD1 (6 bases). This CDR3 has 14 residues. V was pared by 6 bases and J by 2 bases, with 14 bases between. Germline assignment: CDR1 SNHLY and CDR2 FYNNEI. The CDR3 loop reads CASRGMTGPYEQYF. In nucleotides, the CDR3 is TGTGCCAGCAGGGGGATGACAGGCCCCTACGAGCAGTACTTC. Filled out from reference TRBV2 and TRBJ2-7, the complete variable domain reads EPEVTQTPSHQVTQMGQEVILRCVPISNHLYFYWYRQILGQKVEFLVSFYNNEISEKSEIFDDQFSVERPDGSNFTLKIRSTKLEDSAMYFCASRGMTGPYEQYFGPGTRLTVT.

This clone was observed once. The chain uses TRBV5-4 and TRBJ2-3, with D uncertain. Germline V gives CDR1 SGHNT, CDR2 YYREEE (reference sequence). The CDR3 is made up of 15 amino acids. The V and J ends lost 4 bases and 5 bases respectively, with 17 bases between them. CDR3 sequence reads: CASSTHNLLGDTQYF. The CDR3 DNA follows: TGTGCCAGCAGCACCCACAACTTACTGGGAGATACGCAGTATTTT.

This clone was seen ten or more times. The chain is built from TRBV28 and TRBJ1-2; D not certain. Germline V CDR1 and CDR2: MDHEN, SYDVKM. The CDR3 has 11 amino acids. Trimming left V 8 bases short and J 8 bases short, with 12 bases between. DNA for the CDR3: TGTGCCAGCTCCTCTTATGGGGGCTACACCTTC. This gives the protein CASSSYGGYTF.

V and J are TRBV29-1 and TRBJ2-7; 8 positions match TRBD2. The CDR3 has 12 residues. Looked up from germline, CDR1 is SQVTM and CDR2 is ANQGSEA. With 8 bases clipped from V and 4 bases from J, the junction kept 7 bases outside the gene matches. DNA of the CDR3: TGCAGCACACGGGAGGGCCAGTACGAGCAGTACTTC. Amino acid sequence: CSTREGQYEQYF.

This clone was picked up a small number of times. The chain links TRBV7-9 to TRBJ1-5; TRBD1 aligns across 8 bases. The V gene's germline CDR1 is SEHNR and CDR2 FQNEAQ (reference sequence). The CDR3 totals 11 residues. The CDR3 region is CATGDDQPQHF. CDR3 coding DNA: TGTGCGACAGGGGACGATCAGCCCCAGCATTTT.

The rearrangement uses TRBV5-1 and TRBJ2-2, with 13 bases lining up with TRBD2. Germline V gene data show CDR1 as SGHRS and CDR2 as YFSETQ. The CDR3 has 15 amino acids. Trimming removed 4 bases from V and 6 bases from J; junction bases left unmatched: 3. CDR3 sequence: CASSGLAGEPGELFF. The CDR3, as DNA: TGCGCCAGCAGCGGACTAGCGGGAGAGCCCGGGGAGCTGTTTTTT.

This clone was seen just once. The V gene is TRBV5-6, the J gene TRBJ2-7; a weak D match, TRBD1 (6 bases). Germline CDR1 reads SGHDT; CDR2 reads YYEEEE. V lost 1 base and J lost 3, with 20 bases in between. The CDR3 loop spans 17 amino acids. DNA of the CDR3: TGTGCCAGCAGCTTGCTACAGGGCCTATCCCAAAACTACGAGCAGTACTTC. Translating gives CASSLLQGLSQNYEQYF.

The chain carries TRBV27 and TRBJ2-3; 11 bases line up with TRBD2. CDR1 is MNHEY, CDR2 SMNVEV, per germline (reference sequence). V lost 6 bases, J lost 2 bases, and 1 base stayed unmatched. The CDR3 runs to 14 residues. The CDR3 region has the DNA TGTGCCAGCAGGACTAGCGGGACCACAGATACGCAGTATTTT. This encodes CASRTSGTTDTQYF.

The chain employs TRBV5-4 and TRBJ2-7; tentative D call: TRBD1 (5 bases). Trimming cost V 4 bases and J 1 base, with 9 bases left between them. The germline gives CDR1 SGHNT, CDR2 YYREEE (reference sequence). The CDR3 runs to 13 residues. CDR3 sequence (DNA): TGTGCCAGCAGCCGGGCAGGGTCCTACGAGCAGTACTTC. Its translation: CASSRAGSYEQYF.

This clone was seen once. This sequence joins TRBV10-1 and TRBJ1-2; D is undetermined. This CDR3 spans 13 amino acids. Trimming removed 0 bases from V and 8 bases from J, with 10 bases in between. CDR1 and CDR2 (germline): WNHNN, SYGVQD (reference sequence). As DNA, the CDR3 is TGCGCCAGCAGTGAGTCCGCCGCAGGCGGCTACACCTTC. It yields the protein CASSESAAGGYTF.

The J gene is TRBJ2-1, the V gene TRBV4-1, with 14 bases identical to TRBD2. There are 20 residues in the CDR3. V lost 5 bases and J lost 4; bases outside the gene matches: 16. Germline loops: CDR1 MGHRA, CDR2 YSYEKL. The CDR3 DNA sequence: TGCGCCAGCAGCTCCTCTCACTCGTGGGGGACTAGCGGGAGATACAATGAGCAGTTCTTC. Its translation is CASSSSHSWGTSGRYNEQFF.

In this sample, this clone turned up once. J is TRBJ2-3 and V is TRBV27; 9 bases match TRBD1. The CDR3 extends over 14 amino acids. Germline CDR1 is MNHEY and CDR2 is SMNVEV (reference sequence). The V and J ends lost 6 bases and 4 bases, in that order; junction bases with no gene match: 5. This chain's CDR3 is CASRLWTGADTQYF. CDR3 bases: TGTGCCAGCAGGCTTTGGACAGGGGCAGATACGCAGTATTTT.

The chain employs TRBV25-1 and TRBJ2-7, with D tentatively TRBD2 (6 bases). V lost 4 bases and J lost 2, with 12 bases in between. The germline CDR1 and CDR2 sequences are MGHDK and SYGVNS. The length of the CDR3 is 14 residues. CDR3 sequence: CASSGEEVPYEQYF. In nucleotides, the CDR3 is TGTGCCAGCAGTGGGGAGGAGGTACCCTACGAGCAGTACTTC.

This clone was observed a handful of times. The CDR3 DNA reads as TGTGCCAGCAGTACTGTGGACGGAGGGAATGGCTACACCTTC. This translates into CASSTVDGGNGYTF. The chain uses TRBV2 and TRBJ1-2; D remains ambiguous. This CDR3 is built from 14 residues. Germline CDR1 SNHLY, CDR2 FYNNEI. The germline V and J ends were trimmed by 5 bases and 6 bases, with 16 bases remaining between them.

This clone was counted a few times. This chain joins TRBV28 and TRBJ2-7; tentative D call: TRBD2 (6 bases). CDR3 length equals 12 residues. V lost 4 bases and J lost 6, with 10 bases in between. Looked up from germline, CDR1 is MDHEN and CDR2 is SYDVKM. The CDR3 is CASSSTRPEQYF. The CDR3 DNA reads TGTGCCAGCAGTTCGACTAGACCCGAGCAGTACTTC.

The chain links TRBV7-2 to TRBJ1-5; tentatively, D is TRBD1 (6 bases). Germline V gives CDR1 SGHTA, CDR2 FQGNSA. Trimming stripped 5 bases from V and 5 bases from J, with 10 bases between. The CDR3 sequence is 13 residues long. CDR3: CASSKGGYQPQHF. For the CDR3, the DNA is TGTGCCAGCAGCAAAGGGGGGTATCAGCCCCAGCATTTT.

This chain uses TRBV5-1 with TRBJ1-2; D unresolved. Between the trimmed V and J ends, which lost 5 bases and 5 bases, there was a span of 13 bases. The germline CDR1 and CDR2 sequences are SGHRS and YFSETQ. The length of the CDR3 is 13 residues. For the CDR3, the DNA is TGCGCCAGCAGAATTGGAACCTTATATGGCTACACCTTC. As protein: CASRIGTLYGYTF.

The V and J genes are TRBV4-1 and TRBJ1-2; D perhaps matches TRBD1 (5 bases). The CDR3 runs 16 residues. Per germline, CDR1 MGHRA and CDR2 YSYEKL. Deletions cut 1 base from V and 4 bases from J, with 16 bases between. This chain's CDR3 is CASSQVHGGMGYGYTF. The CDR3 bases are TGCGCCAGCAGCCAAGTTCACGGGGGGATGGGCTATGGCTACACCTTC.

Concerning this clone: In the same sample, other DNA sequences code for this CDR3. V and J are TRBV2 and TRBJ2-7; 7 bases are shared with TRBD2. Germline V gene sequence: CDR1 SNHLY, CDR2 FYNNEI. V dropped 5 bases and J dropped 3; count of bases not matched to a gene: 1. The CDR3 has 12 amino acids. The CDR3 sequence is CASSTGGYEQYF. The DNA of the CDR3 is TGTGCCAGCAGTACGGGAGGCTACGAGCAGTACTTC.

Only a few counts were recorded for this clone. V usage is TRBV10-2 and J usage is TRBJ2-1; D gene uncertain. This CDR3 spans 13 amino acids. V lost 5 bases and J lost 4, with 9 bases in between. Germline values: CDR1 WSHSY, CDR2 SAAADI. The CDR3 is CASSTLLYNEQFF. As DNA, the CDR3 is TGCGCCAGCAGTACCCTGCTTTACAATGAGCAGTTCTTC.

Notes on this clone: A much more abundant neighbour one base away suggests this may be a read error. The chain couples TRBV7-8 to TRBJ2-1; D gene unclear. Germline V gives CDR1 SGHVS, CDR2 FQNEAQ. V lost 4 bases and J 6 bases, leaving 22 bases between the germline ends. The CDR3 is 17 amino acids. Here the CDR3 reads CASSSVLLQSPGNEQFF. In nucleotides, the CDR3 is TGTGCCAGCAGCTCAGTATTGTTGCAGTCCCCAGGCAATGAGCAGTTCTTC.

The CDR3 region is CASSLMAGGPNEQFF. Here the CDR3 DNA reads TGTGCCAGCAGCTTAATGGCGGGGGGTCCCAATGAGCAGTTCTTC. The V gene is TRBV11-2, the J gene TRBJ2-1, with 8 bases lining up with TRBD2. The CDR3 spans 15 residues. The V gene end was trimmed by 2 bases and the J gene end by 6 bases; junction bases not matched to a gene: 6. CDR1 is SGHAT, CDR2 FQNNGV, per germline.